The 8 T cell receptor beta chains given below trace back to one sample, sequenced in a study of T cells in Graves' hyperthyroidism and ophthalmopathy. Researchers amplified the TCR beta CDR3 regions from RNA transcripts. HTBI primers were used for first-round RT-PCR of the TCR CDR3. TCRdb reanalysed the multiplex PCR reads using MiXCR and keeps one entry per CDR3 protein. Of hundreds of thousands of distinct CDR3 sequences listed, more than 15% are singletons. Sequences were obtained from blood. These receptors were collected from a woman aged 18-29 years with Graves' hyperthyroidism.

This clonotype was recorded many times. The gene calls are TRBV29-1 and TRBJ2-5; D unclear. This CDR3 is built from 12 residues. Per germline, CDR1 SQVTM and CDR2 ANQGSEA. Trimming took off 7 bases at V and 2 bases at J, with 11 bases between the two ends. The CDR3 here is CSAEVQQETQYF. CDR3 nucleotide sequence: TGCAGCGCCGAGGTACAGCAAGAGACCCAGTACTTC.

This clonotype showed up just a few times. In DNA, the CDR3 is TGTGCCAGCAGTTTTTGGTCCAGGACTAGCGGGGGCAAAAACAATGAGCAGTTCTTC. This gives the protein CASSFWSRTSGGKNNEQFF. The V and J genes are TRBV12-3 or TRBV12-4 and TRBJ2-1; 13 nucleotides align to TRBD2. This CDR3 is 19 amino acids long. The V segment lost 3 bases and the J segment 5 bases; nucleotides outside the gene matches: 13.

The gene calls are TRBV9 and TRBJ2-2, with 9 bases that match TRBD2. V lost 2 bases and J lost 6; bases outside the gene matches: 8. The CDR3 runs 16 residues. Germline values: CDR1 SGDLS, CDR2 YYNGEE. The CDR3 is CASSVDGTSWAGELFF. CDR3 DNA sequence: TGTGCCAGCAGCGTCGATGGGACTAGCTGGGCCGGGGAGCTGTTTTTT.

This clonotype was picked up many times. The CDR3 is CASSWVRDSYNEQFF. CDR3 in DNA: TGCGCCAGCAGCTGGGTCCGGGACTCATACAATGAGCAGTTCTTC. The J gene is TRBJ2-1, the V gene TRBV5-1; TRBD2 might be the D (6 bases). V was cut by 3 bases and J by 4 bases, with 14 bases left in between. This CDR3 spans 15 amino acids. Germline CDR1 SGHRS, CDR2 YFSETQ.

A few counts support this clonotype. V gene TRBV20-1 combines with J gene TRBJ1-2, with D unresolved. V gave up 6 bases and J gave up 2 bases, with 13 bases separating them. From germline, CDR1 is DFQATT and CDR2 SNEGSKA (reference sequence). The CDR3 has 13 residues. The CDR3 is CSARTTGNYGYTF. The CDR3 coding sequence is TGCAGTGCCAGGACGACGGGAAACTATGGCTACACCTTC.

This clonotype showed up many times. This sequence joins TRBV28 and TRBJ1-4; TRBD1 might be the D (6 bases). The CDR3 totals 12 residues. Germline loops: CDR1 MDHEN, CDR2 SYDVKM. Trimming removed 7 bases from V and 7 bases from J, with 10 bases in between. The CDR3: CASTGAGEKLFF. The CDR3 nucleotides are TGTGCCAGCACAGGGGCCGGTGAAAAACTGTTTTTT.

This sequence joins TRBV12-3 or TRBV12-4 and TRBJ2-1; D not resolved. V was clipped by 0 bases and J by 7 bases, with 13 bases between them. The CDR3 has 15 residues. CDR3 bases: TGTGCCAGCAGTTTAGCGCTCGGCCGCACAAATGAGCAGTTCTTC. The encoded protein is CASSLALGRTNEQFF.

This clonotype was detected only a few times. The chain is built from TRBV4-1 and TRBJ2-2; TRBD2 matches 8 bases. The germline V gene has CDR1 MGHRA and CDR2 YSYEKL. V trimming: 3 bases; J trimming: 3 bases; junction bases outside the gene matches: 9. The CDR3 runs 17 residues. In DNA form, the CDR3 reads TGCGCCAGCAGCCATAGCCGGAGTAGCGGGGACACCGGGGAGCTGTTTTTT. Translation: CASSHSRSSGDTGELFF.